This T cell receptor beta chain is from a study of Ad26.COV2.S vaccination and SARS-CoV-2 variants. This sample's treatment: over 15 received Ad26.COV2.S at low or high dose, single or two shots; about five received placebo; per-sample allocation not given. The investigators took samples on day 63 after the first vaccine or placebo injection. Expressing Wuhan-strain SARS-CoV-2 spike, an Ad26 vector served as the vaccine. Study-wide results and caveats: Substantial breadth was reported for post-vaccination spike-specific CD8+ and CD4+ T cells.

The CDR3 covers 15 residues. V lost 2 bases, J lost 5 bases, and 4 bases stayed unmatched. CDR1 and CDR2 from the germline V gene are SNHLY and FYNNEI. The data were produced by immunoSEQ multiplex PCR, yet TCRdb's version contains in-frame clones alone and is incomplete. The sample lists a few hundred thousand clones; roughly 87% were seen once. About this clone itself: Its specificity is unknown.

The sequence was collected from a person between 18 and 65 years old who received the Ad26.COV2.S COVID-19 vaccine or a placebo. The starting material was peripheral blood, obtained in a trial of Ad26.COV2.S vaccine versus placebo. The genes are TRBV2 and TRBJ2-5, with 11 nucleotides matching TRBD1. The CDR3 here is CASSERTGGRETQYF. The DNA for the CDR3 is TGTGCCAGCAGTGAACGGACAGGGGGCCGGGAGACCCAGTACTTC.